One sample yielded the 6 T cell receptor beta chains listed below, sequenced in a study of shared clonotypes between healthy human individuals. Sequencing was performed with immunoSEQ multiplex PCR; in TCRdb, only in-frame clones are kept and a portion is missing. There are around 600,000 clones in the sample; 95% to 98% occur only once, and 0.055% to 0.07% lies in the top ten. Sequenced input: naive CD4+ T cells sorted from blood. The subset: CD45RA+ positively selected. The receptors were sampled from a woman aged 30 to 39 in good health.

The chain carries TRBV5-8 and TRBJ2-7; D gene ambiguous. The CDR3 is 12 amino acids. Trimming stripped 4 bases from V and 3 bases from J, with 8 bases between. Germline CDR1 SGHTS, CDR2 YDEGEE. Written as DNA, the CDR3 is TGTGCCAGCAGCGTTAGGCACTACGAGCAGTACTTC. Protein: CASSVRHYEQYF.

The CDR3 loop reads CASSKDPSGRATDTQYF. The CDR3 DNA follows: TGTGCCAGCAGCAAAGACCCTAGCGGGAGGGCCACAGATACGCAGTATTTT. J is TRBJ2-3 and V is TRBV21-1; the listed D gene, TRBD2, was not tested against the DNA. TRBV21-1 is classified as a pseudogene. The length of the CDR3 is 17 residues.

This chain uses TRBV6-6 with TRBJ1-1; no firm D call. Germline CDR1 reads MNHNY; CDR2 reads SVGAGI (reference sequence). Deletions cut 2 bases from V and 1 base from J, with 5 bases between. This CDR3 contains 13 residues. The CDR3 nucleotides are TGTGCCAGCAGTTACACAGAGAACACTGAAGCTTTCTTT. Translation: CASSYTENTEAFF.

The chain couples TRBV19 to TRBJ2-2; TRBD1 agrees at 7 bases. Germline-derived CDR1 and CDR2 are LNHDA and SQIVND (reference sequence). The CDR3 spans 16 residues. The ends lost 5 bases at V and 1 base at J; junction bases unmatched: 7. CDR3 in amino acids: CASSRGGIRNTGELFF. DNA for the CDR3: TGTGCCAGTAGTCGAGGGGGCATACGGAACACCGGGGAGCTGTTTTTT.

V is TRBV2 and J is TRBJ1-5, with TRBD1 matching over 7 bases. In germline, CDR1 is SNHLY, CDR2 FYNNEI. Unmatched junction bases numbered 9, after V lost 6 bases and J lost 4 bases. The CDR3 length is 15 residues. The CDR3 region has the DNA TGTGCCAGCAGCAAGGGACAGTCACGAAATCAGCCCCAGCATTTT. Translating it yields CASSKGQSRNQPQHF.

In this sample, this clone turned up once. This CDR3 is also generated by other DNA sequences in the sample. V is TRBV6-1 and J is TRBJ2-5; 7 positions agree with TRBD1. Germline assignment: CDR1 MNHNS and CDR2 SASEGT. The V gene end was trimmed by 7 bases and the J gene end by 3 bases; junction bases not matched to a gene: 5. The CDR3 sequence is 13 residues long. The CDR3 loop reads CASTRDSKETQYF. For the CDR3, the DNA is TGTGCCAGCACACGGGACAGCAAAGAGACCCAGTACTTC.